These 26 T cell receptor beta chains were all obtained from the same sample, sequenced in a study of blood T cell repertoires in COVID-19. Only in-frame clones appear in the TCRdb table, and some are missing; sequencing was by immunoSEQ multiplex PCR. The sample holds roughly 290,000 clones, about 90% seen once. Input material: peripheral blood. These TCRs come from a woman aged 25 to 39 who had recovered from COVID-19.

The V call is TRBV4-3, the J call TRBJ2-1; TRBD2 matches at 7 bases. Germline lookup yields CDR1 LGHNA and CDR2 YSLEER. The CDR3 length is 16 residues. V shed 0 bases and J 0 bases; nucleotides not matched to a gene: 2. The CDR3 DNA follows: TGCGCCAGCAGCCAAGACGGCGGGAGCTCCTACAATGAGCAGTTCTTC. Amino acid sequence: CASSQDGGSSYNEQFF.

The rearrangement joins TRBV9 to TRBJ1-1; possible D gene TRBD1, 6 bases. CDR1 and CDR2 from the germline V gene are SGDLS and YYNGEE. Trimming left V 4 bases short and J 4 bases short, with 11 bases between. The CDR3 runs to 13 residues. CDR3 sequence (DNA): TGTGCCAGCAGCCCAGGGGTTTCCACTGAAGCTTTCTTT. Translated, it gives CASSPGVSTEAFF. Full variable domain (missing parts from reference TRBV9 and TRBJ1-1): DSGVTQTPKHLITATGQRVTLRCSPRSGDLSVYWYQQSLDQGLQFLIQYYNGEERAKGNILERFSAQQFPDLHSELNLSSLELGDSALYFCASSPGVSTEAFFGQGTRLTVV.

The chain carries TRBV11-2 and TRBJ2-7, with TRBD2 as a possible D gene (6 bases). Per germline, CDR1 SGHAT and CDR2 FQNNGV. The V end was cut by 4 bases, the J end by 6 bases, with 19 bases between. This CDR3 comprises 15 residues. The CDR3 reads CASSSPYRGTLEQYF. The DNA of the CDR3 is TGTGCCAGCAGCTCCCCGTACCGGGGGACCCTCGAGCAGTACTTC.

The genes are TRBV29-1 and TRBJ2-3, with D tentatively TRBD2 (6 bases). The CDR3 length is 13 residues. Germline CDR1 and CDR2: SQVTM and ANQGSEA. Trimming left V 4 bases short and J 3 bases short, with 11 bases between. CDR3 loop: CSVVLAFTDTQYF. The DNA of the CDR3 is TGCAGCGTTGTCCTAGCGTTTACAGATACGCAGTATTTT.

The CDR3 loop is CASSFGILRAEQFF. CDR3 sequence (DNA): TGTGCCAGCAGTTTCGGGATCTTGAGAGCTGAGCAGTTCTTC. The chain is built from TRBV27 and TRBJ2-1; D might be TRBD2 (5 bases). CDR3 length: 14 amino acids. The germline V and J ends were trimmed by 3 bases and 9 bases, with 15 bases remaining between them. Per the germline V gene, CDR1 is MNHEY and CDR2 is SMNVEV (reference sequence).

The CDR3 DNA is TGTGCCAGCAGTTGGACTAGCGGGAGTGAGCAGTACTTC. Residues: CASSWTSGSEQYF. The V call is TRBV12-3 or TRBV12-4, the J call TRBJ2-7, with 13 bases fitting TRBD2. Trimming took 4 bases from V and 7 from J; bases not matched to a gene: 1. The CDR3 is 13 residues long.

The V and J genes are TRBV9 and TRBJ1-3; D not resolved. The germline V and J ends were trimmed by 0 bases and 0 bases, with 4 bases remaining between them. The CDR3 extends over 14 amino acids. Looked up from germline, CDR1 is SGDLS and CDR2 is YYNGEE. The CDR3 nucleotides are TGTGCCAGCAGCGTAGACTTCTCTGGAAACACCATATATTTT. Its protein product is CASSVDFSGNTIYF. The full variable domain, with the rest looked up from reference TRBV9 and TRBJ1-3, is DSGVTQTPKHLITATGQRVTLRCSPRSGDLSVYWYQQSLDQGLQFLIQYYNGEERAKGNILERFSAQQFPDLHSELNLSSLELGDSALYFCASSVDFSGNTIYFGEGSWLTVV.

The chain carries TRBV24-1 and TRBJ2-1; TRBD2 matches at 12 bases. CDR1 and CDR2 from the germline V gene are KGHDR and SFDVKD. V was pared by 4 bases and J by 4 bases, with 4 bases of the junction left unmatched. The CDR3 has 16 amino acids. This chain's CDR3 is CATSDQTSGSYNEQFF. The CDR3 bases are TGTGCCACCAGTGACCAGACTAGCGGGAGTTACAATGAGCAGTTCTTC.

This chain uses TRBV19 with TRBJ2-2; TRBD1 agrees at 10 bases. In germline, CDR1 is LNHDA, CDR2 SQIVND (reference sequence). The CDR3 has 14 amino acids. V was clipped by 5 bases and J by 5 bases; unmatched bases: 2. CDR3 in DNA: TGTGCCAGTAGTGACAGGGGGCGAACCGGGGAGCTGTTTTTT. Translated: CASSDRGRTGELFF.

This chain joins TRBV4-1 and TRBJ2-1; D not certain. The germline gives CDR1 MGHRA, CDR2 YSYEKL. The CDR3 sequence is 19 residues long. V was cut by 0 bases and J by 1 base, with 19 bases left in between. This chain's CDR3 is CASSQDLRAFSDSYNEQFF. The CDR3 bases are TGCGCCAGCAGCCAAGATCTTCGAGCGTTCAGCGATTCCTACAATGAGCAGTTCTTC.

The chain has TRBV4-1 and TRBJ2-7; 8 nucleotides agree with TRBD2. The CDR3 is 15 amino acids. Germline V CDR1 and CDR2: MGHRA, YSYEKL. V trimming: 6 bases; J trimming: 6 bases; junction bases outside the gene matches: 13. The DNA for the CDR3 is TGCGCCAGCAGGAATCTTAGCGGGATGAGGAGCGAGCAGTACTTC. Translation: CASRNLSGMRSEQYF.

The chain carries TRBV7-9 and TRBJ1-4, with 8 bases that match TRBD1. V was clipped by 5 bases and J by 7 bases; unmatched bases: 12. The V gene's germline CDR1 is SEHNR and CDR2 FQNEAQ (reference sequence). This CDR3 has 16 residues. The CDR3 sequence: CASSPRSAGGSEKLFF. The DNA of the CDR3 is TGTGCCAGCAGCCCCCGCTCGGCAGGGGGCTCTGAAAAACTGTTTTTT.

This chain links TRBV19 with TRBJ1-5; D is possibly TRBD1 (5 bases). Trimming pared 2 bases from V and 5 bases from J, leaving 10 bases between. The germline V gene has CDR1 LNHDA and CDR2 SQIVND (reference sequence). CDR3 length: 14 residues. The CDR3 DNA is TGTGCCAGTAGTATACGCTTGGGGCATCAGCCCCAGCATTTT. Amino acids: CASSIRLGHQPQHF.

The chain has TRBV5-6 and TRBJ1-3; D gene unclear. Germline V gene sequence: CDR1 SGHDT, CDR2 YYEEEE. Deletions cut 2 bases from V and 2 bases from J, with 11 bases between. This CDR3 has 15 residues. CDR3 amino acids: CASSFRRMAGNTIYF. CDR3 DNA sequence: TGTGCCAGCAGCTTTCGGCGGATGGCTGGAAACACCATATATTTT. Using reference TRBV5-6 and TRBJ1-3 for the parts outside the CDR3, the full variable domain is DAGVTQSPTHLIKTRGQQVTLRCSPKSGHDTVSWYQQALGQGPQFIFQYYEEEERQRGNFPDRFSGHQFPNYSSELNVNALLLGDSALYLCASSFRRMAGNTIYFGEGSWLTVV.

This chain joins TRBV7-8 and TRBJ2-1; 9 nucleotides match TRBD2. V gave up 5 bases and J gave up 0 bases; unmatched junction bases: 2. CDR1 and CDR2 (germline): SGHVS, FQNEAQ. The CDR3 runs 15 residues. CDR3 amino acids: CASSHSGSSYNEQFF. CDR3 nucleotide sequence: TGTGCCAGCAGCCATAGCGGGAGCTCCTACAATGAGCAGTTCTTC. Combining the CDR3 with reference TRBV7-8 and TRBJ2-1 gives the whole variable domain GAGVSQSPRYKVAKRGQDVALRCDPISGHVSLFWYQQALGQGPEFLTYFQNEAQLDKSGLPSDRFFAERPEGSVSTLKIQRTQQEDSAVYLCASSHSGSSYNEQFFGPGTRLTVL.

The CDR3 nucleotides read TGTGCCAGCAGCTTAGGGACTAGCGGGAGATCATACAATGAGCAGTTCTTC. Translating it yields CASSLGTSGRSYNEQFF. This rearrangement joins TRBV5-4 to TRBJ2-1; 14 nucleotides align to TRBD2. Unmatched junction bases numbered 5, after V lost 2 bases and J lost 4 bases. This CDR3 contains 17 residues. Germline V lookup: CDR1 SGHNT, CDR2 YYREEE (reference sequence). Variable domain in full (rest from reference TRBV5-4 and TRBJ2-1): ETGVTQSPTHLIKTRGQQVTLRCSSQSGHNTVSWYQQALGQGPQFIFQYYREEENGRGNFPPRFSGLQFPNYSSELNVNALELDDSALYLCASSLGTSGRSYNEQFFGPGTRLTVL.

The chain combines TRBV12-3 or TRBV12-4 with TRBJ2-1, with 7 bases that match TRBD1. This CDR3 comprises 13 residues. V gave up 7 bases and J gave up 7 bases; unmatched junction bases: 7. CDR3 amino acids: CASTSTGVNEQFF. The CDR3 region has the DNA TGTGCCAGCACCTCCACAGGGGTAAATGAGCAGTTCTTC.

V is TRBV19 and J is TRBJ2-1; 8 bases line up with TRBD1. CDR3 length: 14 amino acids. Germline loops: CDR1 LNHDA, CDR2 SQIVND (reference sequence). The trim removed 5 bases at V and 8 bases at J, leaving 8 bases unmatched. This chain's CDR3 is CASSPGTGFYEQFF. The CDR3 DNA reads as TGTGCCAGTAGTCCCGGGACAGGATTTTATGAGCAGTTCTTC.

The chain employs TRBV9 and TRBJ2-7; TRBD1 matches at 7 bases. After removal of 2 bases from V and 3 bases from J, the junction contained 8 bases not matched to a gene. Germline V gene data show CDR1 as SGDLS and CDR2 as YYNGEE. CDR3 size: 15 residues. The CDR3 reads CASSVDPGQNYEQYF. The CDR3 nucleotides read TGTGCCAGCAGCGTCGATCCGGGACAGAACTACGAGCAGTACTTC.

This chain joins TRBV18 and TRBJ1-3; unclear D gene. Germline lookup yields CDR1 KGHSH and CDR2 LQKENI. The CDR3 covers 11 residues. V was cut by 4 bases and J by 6 bases, with 4 bases left in between. CDR3 region: CASSLQNTIYF. Written as DNA, the CDR3 is TGTGCCAGCTCACTCCAAAACACCATATATTTT.

The rearrangement uses TRBV1 and TRBJ1-5; the DNA was not compared with TRBD1, the D call given in the table. TRBV1 is tagged as a pseudogene. This CDR3 spans 17 amino acids. The CDR3 DNA is TGCACCAGCAGCCAAGATATGGGCAGCAATAGCAATCAGCCCCAGCATTTT. Protein product: CTSSQDMGSNSNQPQHF.

The gene calls are TRBV6-2 or TRBV6-3 and TRBJ2-2; no definite D call. V was cut by 0 bases and J by 2 bases, with 4 bases left in between. This CDR3 is built from 14 residues. Germline V gene sequence: CDR1 MNHEY, CDR2 SVGEGT. CDR3 loop: CASSYSRNTGELFF. CDR3 sequence (DNA): TGTGCCAGCAGTTACTCTAGAAACACCGGGGAGCTGTTTTTT.

This chain links TRBV5-1 with TRBJ2-7; D remains unclear. Looked up from germline, CDR1 is SGHRS and CDR2 is YFSETQ. The V end was cut by 1 base, the J end by 0 bases, with 11 bases between. This CDR3 contains 15 residues. In nucleotides, the CDR3 is TGCGCCAGCAGCTTGCTAGGAGATAGCTCCTACGAGCAGTACTTC. Translating gives CASSLLGDSSYEQYF.

This clone was recorded at least ten times. This sequence joins TRBV19 and TRBJ2-1; TRBD2 aligns across 11 bases. From germline, CDR1 is LNHDA and CDR2 SQIVND (reference sequence). V shed 4 bases, J shed 4 bases, and the junction held 9 bases outside the gene matches. The CDR3 spans 17 residues. The CDR3 protein is CASSRSPGLAVYNEQFF. The DNA of the CDR3 is TGTGCCAGTAGTAGATCGCCGGGACTAGCGGTATACAATGAGCAGTTCTTC.

This clone occurred once. The chain carries TRBV7-2 and TRBJ1-5; a weak D match, TRBD1 (5 bases). The germline CDR1 and CDR2 sequences are SGHTA and FQGNSA. CDR3 size: 13 residues. Trimming took 5 bases from V and 5 from J, leaving 10 bases between them. CDR3: CASSVAGHQPQHF. Written as DNA, the CDR3 is TGTGCCAGCAGCGTGGCAGGGCATCAGCCCCAGCATTTT.

The V call is TRBV7-2, the J call TRBJ2-5, with 14 bases identical to TRBD2. This CDR3 has 18 residues. The germline V gene encodes CDR1 SGHTA and CDR2 FQGNSA. Trimming removed 5 bases from V and 3 bases from J; junction bases left unmatched: 11. The CDR3 spells CASSPGLAGARSEETQYF. Here the CDR3 DNA reads TGTGCCAGCAGCCCGGGACTAGCGGGAGCTCGATCTGAAGAGACCCAGTACTTC. Full variable domain (missing parts from reference TRBV7-2 and TRBJ2-5): GAGVSQSPSNKVTEKGKDVELRCDPISGHTALYWYRQSLGQGLEFLIYFQGNSAPDKSGLPSDRFSAERTGGSVSTLTIQRTQQEDSAVYLCASSPGLAGARSEETQYFGPGTRLLVL.